One sample yielded the 18 T cell receptor beta chains listed below, sequenced in a study of blood T cell repertoires in COVID-19. Repertoires were generated with immunoSEQ multiplex PCR, while TCRdb's copy carries only in-frame clones and drops some. The data hold 450,000 or so clones, with 90% observed a single time. The material sequenced was PBMCs or T cells enriched from blood (not recorded which). These receptors were taken from a man younger than 35 who had recovered from COVID-19.

The chain links TRBV7-9 to TRBJ1-1; 10 nucleotides agree with TRBD1. Trimming cost V 3 bases and J 5 bases; bases outside gene matches: 6. The CDR3 contains 15 residues. Germline CDR1 and CDR2: SEHNR and FQNEAQ (reference sequence). Written as DNA, the CDR3 is TGTGCCAGCAGCTTTTGGACAGGGGGGGAAACTGAAGCTTTCTTT. Residues: CASSFWTGGETEAFF.

The V call is TRBV6-5, the J call TRBJ1-5; 8 nucleotides line up with TRBD1. CDR1 is MNHEY, CDR2 SVGAGI, per germline. The CDR3 is 13 residues long. The trim removed 7 bases at V and 3 bases at J, leaving 2 bases unmatched. In DNA, the CDR3 is TGTGCCAGCAACAGGGGGATCAATCAGCCCCAGCATTTT. Its protein product is CASNRGINQPQHF.

This clone occurred once. This chain uses TRBV5-1 with TRBJ2-3, with TRBD1 as a possible D gene (6 bases). CDR3 length equals 13 residues. Germline lookup yields CDR1 SGHRS and CDR2 YFSETQ. V dropped 0 bases and J dropped 6 bases, with 8 bases sitting between them. The CDR3, as DNA: TGCGCCAGCAGCTTGGGACAGGCGGATACGCAGTATTTT. Amino acid sequence: CASSLGQADTQYF. The complete variable domain, with remaining parts taken from reference TRBV5-1 and TRBJ2-3, reads KAGVTQTPRYLIKTRGQQVTLSCSPISGHRSVSWYQQTPGQGLQFLFEYFSETQRNKGNFPGRFSGRQFSNSRSEMNVSTLELGDSALYLCASSLGQADTQYFGPGTRLTVL.

The rearrangement uses TRBV18 and TRBJ1-1; 8 bases agree with TRBD1. The CDR3 runs 13 residues. The V gene's germline CDR1 is KGHSH and CDR2 LQKENI. CDR3 loop: CAVTGAMNTEAFF. In DNA form, the CDR3 reads TGTGCTGTGACAGGGGCCATGAACACTGAAGCTTTCTTT.

This chain joins TRBV7-3 and TRBJ1-2; D is unresolved. The CDR3 is 15 residues long. CDR1 and CDR2 from the germline V gene are SGHTA and FQGTGA. Between the trimmed V and J ends, which lost 5 bases and 2 bases, there was a span of 15 bases. This CDR3 is CASSKTPTPNYGYTF. CDR3 sequence (DNA): TGTGCCAGCAGCAAGACACCTACTCCAAACTATGGCTACACCTTC. Supplemented by reference TRBV7-3 and TRBJ1-2, the full variable domain reads GAGVSQTPSNKVTEKGKYVELRCDPISGHTALYWYRQSLGQGPEFLIYFQGTGAADDSGLPNDRFFAVRPEGSVSTLKIQRTERGDSAVYLCASSKTPTPNYGYTFGSGTRLTVV.

The V and J genes are TRBV27 and TRBJ2-7; 9 bases line up with TRBD2. Trimming cost V 4 bases and J 0 bases; bases outside gene matches: 4. This CDR3 region has 15 residues. Germline CDR1 reads MNHEY; CDR2 reads SMNVEV (reference sequence). In nucleotides, the CDR3 is TGTGCCAGCAGTTCAACGACTAGCGGCTCCTACGAGCAGTACTTC. It encodes CASSSTTSGSYEQYF.

The chain recombines TRBV2 with TRBJ1-1, with 7 bases aligning to TRBD1. CDR3 length equals 14 residues. V was clipped by 0 bases and J by 5 bases; unmatched bases: 3. Germline V gene lookup returns CDR1 SNHLY and CDR2 FYNNEI. The CDR3 nucleotides read TGTGCCAGCAGTGAAGCAGGGGGCAGGACTGAAGCTTTCTTT. Its protein product is CASSEAGGRTEAFF.

Only a few counts were recorded for this clone. The gene calls are TRBV7-9 and TRBJ2-1; D perhaps matches TRBD2 (6 bases). Germline values: CDR1 SEHNR, CDR2 FQNEAQ (reference sequence). This CDR3 has 13 residues. Trimming stripped 5 bases from V and 9 bases from J, with 14 bases between. The DNA for the CDR3 is TGTGCCAGCAGCGGGCGGGGCCGGGGTGAGCAGTTCTTC. Its protein product is CASSGRGRGEQFF.

The genes are TRBV7-9 and TRBJ1-4; possibly TRBD1 for D (5 bases). The germline V gene encodes CDR1 SEHNR and CDR2 FQNEAQ (reference sequence). CDR3 length: 14 amino acids. The V and J ends lost 5 bases and 3 bases respectively, with 10 bases between them. CDR3 nucleotides: TGTGCCAGCAGCAATCAGGGCCCTAATGAAAAACTGTTTTTT. Translated, it gives CASSNQGPNEKLFF.

V is TRBV1 and J is TRBJ2-7; the DNA was not compared with TRBD2, the D call given in the table. TRBV1 is a pseudogene. The CDR3 consists of 18 residues. The CDR3, as DNA: TGCACCAGCAGCCAAGAAAGGGGTTTATGGCGGGGATCCAACGAGCAGTACTTC. Translated: CTSSQERGLWRGSNEQYF.

This clone showed up just once. The chain employs TRBV24-1 and TRBJ2-1; a possible D gene is TRBD2 (5 bases). CDR1 KGHDR and CDR2 SFDVKD come from the germline V gene. The V end was cut by 3 bases, the J end by 1 base, with 18 bases between. CDR3 length: 18 residues. The CDR3 is CATSDLPLHGESYNEQFF. The CDR3 nucleotides read TGTGCCACCAGTGATCTACCCTTACACGGGGAATCCTACAATGAGCAGTTCTTC.

V is TRBV28 and J is TRBJ2-3, with 9 bases identical to TRBD2. In germline, CDR1 is MDHEN, CDR2 SYDVKM. The CDR3 extends over 15 amino acids. V was pared by 5 bases and J by 2 bases, with 5 bases of the junction left unmatched. For the CDR3, the DNA is TGTGCCAGCAGTACCAGCGGGAGGTACACAGATACGCAGTATTTT. Its protein product is CASSTSGRYTDTQYF.

This clone appeared a few times. The rearrangement uses TRBV6-5 and TRBJ2-3; no firm D call. CDR3 length: 13 amino acids. V gave up 6 bases and J gave up 1 base, with 8 bases separating them. CDR1 is MNHEY, CDR2 SVGAGI, per germline. CDR3: CASRKAGTDTQYF. CDR3 in DNA: TGTGCCAGCAGAAAGGCGGGCACAGATACGCAGTATTTT.

The chain uses TRBV24-1 and TRBJ1-4, with D hard to call. Germline V gene data show CDR1 as KGHDR and CDR2 as SFDVKD. With 5 bases removed from V and 4 bases from J, the gap between germline ends came to 13 bases. The CDR3 consists of 15 residues. The CDR3 sequence is CATSGSRIINEKLFF. The DNA of the CDR3 is TGTGCCACCAGTGGGTCCAGAATTATTAATGAAAAACTGTTTTTT.

The gene calls are TRBV7-8 and TRBJ1-1; 7 nucleotides line up with TRBD1. The V and J ends lost 1 base and 5 bases, in that order; junction bases with no gene match: 13. The CDR3 covers 17 residues. Germline V gives CDR1 SGHVS, CDR2 FQNEAQ. The CDR3 is CASSLEMDRIMWTEAFF. In nucleotides, the CDR3 is TGTGCCAGCAGCTTAGAGATGGACAGGATAATGTGGACTGAAGCTTTCTTT.

The chain recombines TRBV18 with TRBJ2-7, with 10 positions matching TRBD2. Germline lookup yields CDR1 KGHSH and CDR2 LQKENI. V was pared by 2 bases and J by 4 bases, with 2 bases of the junction left unmatched. CDR3 length: 14 residues. The CDR3 protein is CASSPERGGYEQYF. The DNA for the CDR3 is TGTGCCAGCTCACCAGAGCGGGGGGGATACGAGCAGTACTTC.

The chain links TRBV25-1 to TRBJ2-2; no firm D call. Looked up from germline, CDR1 is MGHDK and CDR2 is SYGVNS. The CDR3 has 14 residues. Trimming left V 5 bases short and J 1 base short, with 8 bases between. CDR3 in amino acids: CASSRSGNTGELFF. The DNA of the CDR3 is TGTGCCAGCAGTCGGTCCGGGAACACCGGGGAGCTGTTTTTT.

The rearrangement joins TRBV2 to TRBJ1-5; TRBD1 matches at 8 bases. This CDR3 is 16 amino acids long. Germline CDR1 reads SNHLY; CDR2 reads FYNNEI. V was clipped by 6 bases and J by 0 bases; unmatched bases: 7. CDR3 protein: CASRIGTGYSNQPQHF. The CDR3 DNA reads as TGTGCCAGCAGGATAGGGACAGGTTATAGCAATCAGCCCCAGCATTTT.